A selection of T cell receptor beta chains follows, all from one sample in a study of T cells after somatic rescue of genetic block. Generated by immunoSEQ multiplex PCR, the TCRdb table keeps only in-frame clones and is missing some. Of 70,000 or so clones in the sample, 90% to 95% were seen once. Sample: peripheral blood mononuclear cells (PBMCs). The receptor source for this set is a man aged 35-49 years. CDR3s leave out the opening cysteine and the closing phenylalanine or tryptophan.

V: TRBV5-1
J: TRBJ2-5
CDR3: ASSLVAAQETQY

V: TRBV28
J: TRBJ2-3
CDR3: ASSLGGGGSTDTQY

V: TRBV29-1
J: TRBJ2-2
CDR3: SAKAGQGDTGELF

V: TRBV15
J: TRBJ2-1
CDR3: ATSSGRVRQGVNEQF

V: TRBV28
J: TRBJ2-3
CDR3: ASRGGATDTQY

V: TRBV18
J: TRBJ1-2
CDR3: ASSPYRQGGDYGYT

V: TRBV27
J: TRBJ1-5
CDR3: ASSPRMVGGNQPQH

V: TRBV5-8
J: TRBJ2-7
CDR3: ASSLQGALSYEQY

V: TRBV6-5
J: TRBJ2-2
CDR3: ASNRQGRTGELF

V: TRBV6-6
J: TRBJ1-5
CDR3: ASSYAGSQPQH

V: TRBV6-5
J: TRBJ2-7
CDR3: VSTRDRGAYEQY

V: TRBV29-1
J: TRBJ1-1
CDR3: SAGQGPEAF

V: TRBV5-5
J: TRBJ2-7
CDR3: ASSPAGLAGGILNDYEQY

V: TRBV19
J: TRBJ1-1
CDR3: ASSMVRDTEAF

V: TRBV7-6
J: TRBJ2-2
CDR3: ASGSTGELF

V: TRBV13
J: TRBJ2-7
CDR3: ASSLTGSYEQY